This record looks at one T cell receptor (beta chain) sequence and its context. This sample is drawn from a study of blood T cell repertoires in COVID-19. Germline CDR1 and CDR2: MNHEY and SVGAGI. CDR3 length: 13 amino acids. V gave up 10 bases and J gave up 8 bases, with 17 bases separating them. Assay: immunoSEQ multiplex PCR; the TCRdb copy retains only in-frame clones and omits some. The data show over 90,000 clones, 89% seen once. The J gene is TRBJ1-4, the V gene TRBV6-5; possibly TRBD1 for D (5 bases). This receptor was identified in a woman aged 80 or over in a cohort sampled during active COVID-19. Sequencing input: peripheral blood. The CDR3 reads CATLPGGSEKLFF. CDR3 nucleotides: TGTGCCACCCTTCCGGGGGGATCGGAAAAACTGTTTTTT.